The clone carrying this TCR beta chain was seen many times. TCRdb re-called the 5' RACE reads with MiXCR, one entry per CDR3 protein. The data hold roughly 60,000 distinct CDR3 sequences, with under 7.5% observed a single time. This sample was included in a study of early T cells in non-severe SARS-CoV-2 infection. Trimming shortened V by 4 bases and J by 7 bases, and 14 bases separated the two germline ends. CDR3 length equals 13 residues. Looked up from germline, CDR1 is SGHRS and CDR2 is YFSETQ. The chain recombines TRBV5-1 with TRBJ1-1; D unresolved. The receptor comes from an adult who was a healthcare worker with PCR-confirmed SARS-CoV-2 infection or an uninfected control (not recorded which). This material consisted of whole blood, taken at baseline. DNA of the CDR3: TGCGCCAGCAGCCCCGATGTGGGAGGTGAAGCTTTCTTT. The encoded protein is CASSPDVGGEAFF.